Listed below are T cell receptor beta chains from one sample, sequenced in a study of molecular identifiers for immune sequencing clone quantification. TCRdb analysed the PCR reads with MiXCR anew, one entry per CDR3 protein. In the table there are some 89,000 distinct CDR3 sequences, approximately 25% of which are singletons. The sample was naive CD8+ T cells from blood, with Jurkat cell RNA spiked in. The source is a human donor in good health. Some libraries in this study had Jurkat cell RNA spiked in. Both conserved end residues are part of each CDR3. The D gene is left open where the match is weak. Only some rows state a clone size, as once, few, many or a class for expanded clones.

V gene	J gene	CDR3 length	clone size	D gene	CDR3 DNA	CDR3 protein
TRBV11-2	TRBJ2-5	15	many	.	TGTGCCAGCAGCTTATACGGGCGAGAGGGGGAGACCCAGTACTTC	CASSLYGREGETQYF
TRBV15	TRBJ2-3	11	many	.	TGTGCCACCAGCAACCGGGATACGCAGTATTTT	CATSNRDTQYF
TRBV12-5	TRBJ2-7	16	.	TRBD1	TGTGCTAGTAGTTGGGACAGGGTGGTCCTTGGAGGCGAGCAGTACTTC	CASSWDRVVLGGEQYF
TRBV12-3/TRBV12-4	TRBJ2-4	13	.	.	TGTGCCAGCAGATCCGGGGCCGAAAACATTCAGTACTTC	CASRSGAENIQYF
TRBV6-1	TRBJ1-3	17	.	.	TGTGCCAGCAGTGAAGAGGAATGGGGTAGTTCTGGAAACACCATATATTTT	CASSEEEWGSSGNTIYF
TRBV19	TRBJ1-4	14	.	.	TGTGCCAGTTGTATCGAGGGACTTAATGAAAAACTGTTTTTT	CASCIEGLNEKLFF
TRBV6-5	TRBJ2-1	14	many	TRBD2	TGTGCCAGCAGTTATTATGGGGGGGACAATGAGCAGTTCTTC	CASSYYGGDNEQFF
TRBV4-1	TRBJ2-7	14	many	TRBD1	TGCGCCAGCAGCCATCCCGACAGGGACAACGAGCAGTACTTC	CASSHPDRDNEQYF
TRBV20-1	TRBJ2-7	12	many	.	TGCAGTGCAGATAAGGACTTCTACGAGCAGTACTTC	CSADKDFYEQYF
TRBV19	TRBJ2-7	14	many	.	TGTGCCAGTACGCCGGGACTCGGGTCCTACGAGCAGTACTTC	CASTPGLGSYEQYF
TRBV28	TRBJ2-1	15	many	TRBD2	TGTGCCAGCAGCCCCGGCGGGGGGCCTTTCAATGAGCAGTTCTTC	CASSPGGGPFNEQFF
TRBV20-1	TRBJ2-1	11	.	.	TGCAGTGCTAGAGATTGGGCGGGTCAGTTCTTC	CSARDWAGQFF